This T cell receptor (beta chain) emerged from a study of beta chain features in type 1 diabetes. Findings of the study overall: Although PCR might favor shorter templates, it would do so equally in patients and controls. There was a moderate but significant shortening of TCRB CDR3s in all four CD4+ subsets of Type 1 diabetes patients. Within the patient group, naive, central memory and Treg TCRB repertoires appeared more similar to each other than within healthy donors.

The V gene's germline CDR1 is SQVTM and CDR2 ANQGSEA. The V gene lost 3 bases and the J gene lost 7 bases, with 12 bases spanning the gap. The CDR3 spans 12 residues. On this clone: Its antigen is unknown.

All of the isolated RNA was reverse transcribed, so expressed TCRB transcripts were sequenced. Some 3.3 million reads was the average for naive, central memory and regulatory T cell samples. Profiled with immunoSEQ multiplex PCR; TCRdb holds only in-frame clones, not every one. The sample records under 300,000 clones, around 21% being singletons. This sequence originates from a woman between 40 and 50 years old with type 1 diabetes. Sequenced: naive CD4+ T cells from blood. V usage is TRBV29-1 and J usage is TRBJ1-2; D not resolved. DNA of the CDR3: TGCAGCGTTGAGTCCGGGTACGCTGGCTACACCTTC. It yields the protein CSVESGYAGYTF. Full variable domain (missing parts from reference TRBV29-1 and TRBJ1-2): SAVISQKPSRDICQRGTSLTIQCQVDSQVTMMFWYRQQPGQSLTLIATANQGSEATYESGFVIDKFPISRPNLTFSTLTVSNMSPEDSSIYLCSVESGYAGYTFGSGTRLTVV.